This T cell receptor (beta chain) was documented in a study of post-analysis software for immune sequencing data. Study-level background: Recorded subtypes: relapsing-remitting, secondary progressive, progressive-relapsing; some patients unannotated. Whole-study results and caveats: A handful of TRBV segments appeared more often in patients than in controls, and TRBV5-6, TRBV5-1 and TRBV20-1 were among these. When compared against controls, multiple sclerosis patients showed significantly lower normalized Chao1 diversity. By F measure, strong co-clustering occurred among samples prepared in the same batch.

The TCR beta cDNA libraries carried unique molecular identifiers. A single record per CDR3 protein comes from TCRdb applying MiXCR to the PCR reads. The sample yields some 890,000 distinct CDR3 sequences, approximately 50% seen once. Per germline, CDR1 MNHNS and CDR2 SASEGT. V was shortened by 5 bases and J by 9 bases, with 10 bases between the two germline ends. The CDR3 runs to 11 residues. Worth noting for this clonotype: Its matching antigen is unknown.

The V call is TRBV6-1, the J call TRBJ1-2; D gene uncertain. This receptor was taken from a girl between 5 and 17 years old with multiple sclerosis. Specimen: blood. The CDR3 spells CASSPRSSYTF. In DNA form, the CDR3 reads TGTGCCAGCAGTCCCCGTTCTAGCTACACCTTC.